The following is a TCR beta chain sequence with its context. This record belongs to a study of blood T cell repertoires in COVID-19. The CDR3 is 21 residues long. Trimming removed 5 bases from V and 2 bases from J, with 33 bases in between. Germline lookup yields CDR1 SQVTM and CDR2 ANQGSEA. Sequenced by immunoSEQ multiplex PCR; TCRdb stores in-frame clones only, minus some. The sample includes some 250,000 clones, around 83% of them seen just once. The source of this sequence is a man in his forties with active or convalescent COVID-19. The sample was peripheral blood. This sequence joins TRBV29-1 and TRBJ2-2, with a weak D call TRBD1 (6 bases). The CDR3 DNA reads TGCAGCGTTCTGTCGGCTGGGCGAATCCTACCAGGACAGACAAACACCGGGGAGCTGTTTTTT. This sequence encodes CSVLSAGRILPGQTNTGELFF.